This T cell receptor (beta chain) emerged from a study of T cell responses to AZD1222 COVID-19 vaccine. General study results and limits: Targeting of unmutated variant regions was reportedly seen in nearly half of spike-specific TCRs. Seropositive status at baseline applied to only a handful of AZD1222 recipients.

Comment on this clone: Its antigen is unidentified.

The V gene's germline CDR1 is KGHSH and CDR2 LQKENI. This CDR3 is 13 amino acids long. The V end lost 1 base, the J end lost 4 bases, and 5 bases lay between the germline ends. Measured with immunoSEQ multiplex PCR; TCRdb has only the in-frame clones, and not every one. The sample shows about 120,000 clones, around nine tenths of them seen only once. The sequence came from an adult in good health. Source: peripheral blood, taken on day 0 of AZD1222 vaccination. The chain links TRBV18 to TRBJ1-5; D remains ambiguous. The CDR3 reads CASSPQGNQPQHF. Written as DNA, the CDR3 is TGTGCCAGCTCACCACAGGGTAATCAGCCCCAGCATTTT. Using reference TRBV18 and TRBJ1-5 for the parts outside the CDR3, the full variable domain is NAGVMQNPRHLVRRRGQEARLRCSPMKGHSHVYWYRQLPEEGLKFMVYLQKENIIDESGMPKERFSAEFPKEGPSILRIQQVVRGDSAAYFCASSPQGNQPQHFGDGTRLSIL.